The 21 T cell receptor beta chains given below trace back to one sample, sequenced in a study of T cells in Graves' hyperthyroidism and ophthalmopathy. Amplification of TCR beta CDR3 regions used RNA as the template. The HTBI primer set drove a first-round RT-PCR of the TCR CDR3. From the multiplex PCR reads, TCRdb called clonotypes with MiXCR, one entry per CDR3 protein. The sample contains some 92,000 distinct CDR3 sequences, approximately 39% of which appear only once. Sequencing input: peripheral blood or thyroid tissue (not recorded which). The receptors were sampled from a woman aged 25 to 45 with Graves' hyperthyroidism.

This clonotype was counted ten times or more. The J gene is TRBJ1-2, the V gene TRBV3-1; 9 bases are shared with TRBD1. CDR1 and CDR2 from the germline V gene are LGHDT and YNNKEL (reference sequence). Trimming cost V 4 bases and J 5 bases; bases outside gene matches: 5. The CDR3 sequence is 14 residues long. CDR3 sequence (DNA): TGTGCCAGCAGCCGGGACAGGGAAGGTTATGGCTACACCTTC. Translation: CASSRDREGYGYTF. The complete variable domain, with remaining parts taken from reference TRBV3-1 and TRBJ1-2, reads DTAVSQTPKYLVTQMGNDKSIKCEQNLGHDTMYWYKQDSKKFLKIMFSYNNKELIINETVPNRFSPKSPDKAHLNLHINSLELGDSAVYFCASSRDREGYGYTFGSGTRLTVV.

The chain uses TRBV4-3 and TRBJ1-4; 10 positions agree with TRBD1. Trimming removed 0 bases from V and 14 bases from J; junction bases left unmatched: 3. There are 13 residues in the CDR3. Germline V gives CDR1 LGHNA, CDR2 YSLEER. The CDR3, as DNA: TGCGCCAGCAGCCAAGACCGGGACAGGGGTCTGTTTTTT. Encoded protein: CASSQDRDRGLFF.

J is TRBJ2-6 and V is TRBV27; 7 bases are shared with TRBD1. The CDR3 loop spans 16 amino acids. Per the germline V gene, CDR1 is MNHEY and CDR2 is SMNVEV (reference sequence). The trim removed 3 bases at V and 6 bases at J, leaving 8 bases unmatched. CDR3 DNA sequence: TGTGCCAGCAGTTTGACAGGGAGCCCTGTGGCCAACGTCCTGACTTTC. This translates into CASSLTGSPVANVLTF.

The gene calls are TRBV2 and TRBJ1-2; perhaps TRBD1 as D (6 bases). CDR3 length equals 10 residues. Germline assignment: CDR1 SNHLY and CDR2 FYNNEI. Deletions cut 10 bases from V and 4 bases from J, with 7 bases between. Here the CDR3 reads CANRVYGYTF. In nucleotides, the CDR3 is TGTGCCAACAGGGTCTATGGCTACACCTTC.

This clonotype was recorded at least ten times. CDR3 protein: CASSPQGVPNYGYTF. As DNA, the CDR3 is TGTGCCAGCAGTCCACAGGGGGTTCCAAACTATGGCTACACCTTC. The V and J genes are TRBV28 and TRBJ1-2; 8 bases align to TRBD1. Germline assignment: CDR1 MDHEN and CDR2 SYDVKM. The trim removed 5 bases at V and 2 bases at J, leaving 7 bases unmatched. The CDR3 is made up of 15 amino acids.

This clonotype was observed many times. The rearrangement links TRBV6-5 to TRBJ1-1; the match to TRBD1 covers 9 bases. Per the germline V gene, CDR1 is MNHEY and CDR2 is SVGAGI. After removal of 8 bases from V and 1 base from J, the junction contained 8 bases not matched to a gene. The CDR3 has 15 residues. CDR3 sequence: CASLPGQGKNTEAFF. The CDR3 DNA follows: TGTGCCAGCCTCCCGGGACAGGGCAAGAACACTGAAGCTTTCTTT.

This clonotype appeared many times. V and J are TRBV28 and TRBJ1-2, with 11 bases identical to TRBD1. J was trimmed by 3 bases and V by 4 bases; bases with no gene match: 1. The CDR3 is 14 amino acids. Germline V gives CDR1 MDHEN, CDR2 SYDVKM. CDR3 bases: TGTGCCAGCAGTTGGGGACAGGGGGACTATGGCTACACCTTC. Translated: CASSWGQGDYGYTF.

The gene calls are TRBV15 and TRBJ2-5; 10 bases align to TRBD2. This CDR3 region has 16 residues. Trimming cost V 8 bases and J 3 bases; bases outside gene matches: 12. CDR1 LNHNV and CDR2 YYDKDF come from the germline V gene (reference sequence). Here the CDR3 reads CATGDLSGRAEETQYF. DNA for the CDR3: TGTGCCACCGGAGACCTGAGCGGGAGGGCCGAAGAGACCCAGTACTTC.

With respect to this clonotype: It is likely a read error, because the conserved phenylalanine at the end of the CDR3 is missing. Because the CDR3's place on the DNA is in doubt, the DNA is left out and the CDR3 is given as listed by TCRdb. The CDR3 protein is CSARGWAGE. V and J are TRBV20-1 and TRBJ2-7; TRBD2, the D gene given by the table, was not confirmed from the DNA. The CDR3 length equals 9 residues, ends included. Germline V gives CDR1 DFQATT, CDR2 SNEGSKA (reference sequence).

With regard to this clonotype: One end of the junction is discordant with germline, which a read error may explain. V is TRBV5-6 and J is TRBJ2-7; D possibly corresponds to TRBD1 (6 bases). Germline lookup yields CDR1 SGHDT and CDR2 YYEEEE. The CDR3 consists of 12 residues. The CDR3 protein is CASSLGQREQYF. CDR3 bases: TGTGCCAGCAGCTTAGGACAGCGTGAGCAATACTTC.

This clonotype was seen at least ten times. The V gene is TRBV12-3 or TRBV12-4, the J gene TRBJ2-5, with D unresolved. Deletions cut 2 bases from V and 1 base from J, with 8 bases between. The CDR3 covers 14 residues. The CDR3 loop reads CASSLRNSQETQYF. Written as DNA, the CDR3 is TGTGCCAGCAGTTTAAGGAACAGCCAAGAGACCCAGTACTTC.

This clonotype has a count of ten or more. The V call is TRBV5-5, the J call TRBJ2-3; either TRBD1 or TRBD2 may supply D (5 bases each). The germline V gene encodes CDR1 SGHKS and CDR2 YYEKEE (reference sequence). The CDR3 runs 15 residues. V lost 5 bases and J lost 1, with 14 bases in between. CDR3 amino acids: CASRQHRGRTDTQYF. CDR3 nucleotides: TGTGCCAGCAGACAACATCGGGGACGCACAGATACGCAGTATTTT.

This clonotype appeared many times. The rearrangement uses TRBV7-6 and TRBJ2-3, with 11 nucleotides matching TRBD2. This CDR3 is built from 15 residues. Per germline, CDR1 SGHVS and CDR2 FNYEAQ. Germline trimming cut 5 bases from V and 6 bases from J; bases unmatched to any gene: 7. The CDR3 DNA reads TGTGCCAGCAGCGATAGCGGGAGGGCCAGCGATACGCAGTATTTT. Translation gives CASSDSGRASDTQYF.

About this clonotype: Being one base from a much bigger clone, this may be a read error. The chain links TRBV28 to TRBJ1-6, with D unresolved. The CDR3 consists of 11 residues. Germline V gene lookup returns CDR1 MDHEN and CDR2 SYDVKM. CDR3 DNA sequence: TGTGCCGGCAGCTATAATTCACCCCTCCACTTT. This gives the protein CAGSYNSPLHF.

This clonotype was counted at least ten times. This chain uses TRBV7-9 with TRBJ1-5; D is unclear. CDR1 and CDR2 from the germline V gene are SEHNR and FQNEAQ (reference sequence). With 1 base removed from V and 0 bases from J, the gap between germline ends came to 10 bases. This CDR3 is 16 amino acids long. This CDR3 reads CASSLGTDNSNQPQHF. The CDR3 DNA reads TGTGCCAGCAGCTTAGGCACAGATAATAGCAATCAGCCCCAGCATTTT.

This chain joins TRBV20-1 and TRBJ1-4; perhaps TRBD1 as D (5 bases). Trimming cost V 4 bases and J 6 bases, with 12 bases left between them. Germline V gene data show CDR1 as DFQATT and CDR2 as SNEGSKA (reference sequence). The CDR3 has 13 residues. In DNA, the CDR3 is TGCAGTGCTACCGGGGGTGGGGATGAAAAACTGTTTTTT. Its protein is CSATGGGDEKLFF.

As to this clonotype: One end of the junction does not line up with germline, which may come from a read error. V usage is TRBV13 and J usage is TRBJ1-2; D is unresolved. The CDR3 spans 13 residues. CDR1 PRHDT and CDR2 FYEKMQ come from the germline V gene (reference sequence). CDR3 sequence (DNA): TGTGCCAGCAGTCTTGCAAGGAACTATGGCTGCACCTTC. It encodes CASSLARNYGCTF. Based on the CDR3 plus reference TRBV13 and TRBJ1-2, the full variable domain is AAGVIQSPRHLIKEKRETATLKCYPIPRHDTVYWYQQGPGQDPQFLISFYEKMQSDKGSIPDRFSAQQFSDYHSELNMSSLELGDSALYFCASSLARNYGCTFGSGTRLTVV.

As for this clonotype: This CDR3 fails to terminate in the conserved phenylalanine or tryptophan, so it likely reflects a read error. The CDR3 DNA follows: TGTGCCAGCAGTGGGACAGGGGGTCTTAGCAATCAGCCCCAGCATCTT. Protein: CASSGTGGLSNQPQHL. This rearrangement joins TRBV19 to TRBJ1-5, with 11 bases identical to TRBD1. CDR3 length: 16 amino acids. The trim removed 9 bases at V and 0 bases at J, leaving 7 bases unmatched. Germline values: CDR1 LNHDA, CDR2 SQIVND (reference sequence).

Many counts were recorded for this clonotype. The rearrangement uses TRBV5-6 and TRBJ2-2, with 9 bases aligning to TRBD1. J was trimmed by 3 bases and V by 5 bases; bases with no gene match: 17. The V gene's germline CDR1 is SGHDT and CDR2 YYEEEE. This CDR3 spans 19 amino acids. The CDR3 sequence: CASSIYPGQGRGYTGELFF. The CDR3 DNA follows: TGTGCCAGCAGTATTTATCCGGGACAGGGAAGGGGGTACACCGGGGAGCTGTTTTTT.

There are many counts of this clonotype. V is TRBV6-5 and J is TRBJ2-5; D remains ambiguous. Trimming took off 2 bases at V and 5 bases at J, with 3 bases between the two ends. Germline V gene data show CDR1 as MNHEY and CDR2 as SVGAGI. This CDR3 spans 11 amino acids. CDR3 nucleotide sequence: TGTGCCAGCAGTTACAGGGAGACCCAGTACTTC. Residues: CASSYRETQYF.

This clonotype was found many times. The chain recombines TRBV6-1 with TRBJ2-7; D unresolved. Germline V CDR1 and CDR2: MNHNS, SASEGT. This CDR3 has 13 amino acids. V lost 8 bases to trimming and J lost 6 bases, with 17 bases between them. CDR3 amino acids: CASHSSDLGEQYF. The CDR3 nucleotides read TGTGCCAGCCACTCGTCGGATCTAGGCGAGCAGTACTTC.